Reported below is one TCR beta chain. This entry belongs to a study of shared clonotypes between healthy human individuals. Germline V gene lookup returns CDR1 ENHRY and CDR2 SYGVKD. Losses at the gene ends were 3 bases for V and 6 bases for J; bases not matched to a gene: 8. The CDR3 spans 15 residues. Only in-frame clones appear in the TCRdb table, and some are missing; sequencing was by immunoSEQ multiplex PCR. In the table there are roughly 480,000 clones, approximately 79% of which are singletons. Sequencing used PBMCs. The receptor's source is a woman aged 40 to 49 in good health. Some clones in this sample may be carry-over from other donors' samples. The V and J genes are TRBV10-3 and TRBJ2-1; 7 nucleotides agree with TRBD2. The CDR3 protein is CAISDGREQRNEQFF. The CDR3 DNA is TGTGCCATCAGTGATGGGCGGGAGCAGCGCAATGAGCAGTTCTTC.